The 17 T cell receptor beta chains below all came from one sample that was sequenced in a study of spatial heterogeneity in lung cancer. The time point: sample taken at primary tumor resection. TCRdb re-derived calls from the 5' RACE reads in MiXCR, one entry per CDR3 protein. Seen here are 35,000 to 55,000 distinct CDR3 sequences, under 7.5% observed once, and the top ten hold around two fifths. Source: PBMCs, taken at surgery. These TCRs come from a female donor with early-stage non-small cell lung cancer.

This clonotype was detected ten times or more. The chain joins TRBV2 to TRBJ2-7, with 12 bases matching TRBD1. Germline trimming cut 6 bases from V and 3 bases from J; bases unmatched to any gene: 6. The germline gives CDR1 SNHLY, CDR2 FYNNEI. This CDR3 contains 15 residues. In DNA, the CDR3 is TGTGCCAGCAGGGGACAGGGGGCTTCCCGCTACGAGCAGTACTTC. Amino acid sequence: CASRGQGASRYEQYF.

This clonotype was found many times. This chain uses TRBV12-3 or TRBV12-4 with TRBJ2-2; no firm D call. Trimming took off 7 bases at V and 2 bases at J, with 5 bases between the two ends. This CDR3 has 12 residues. The CDR3, as DNA: TGTGCCAGCAACCTTAACACCGGGGAGCTGTTTTTT. Translation: CASNLNTGELFF.

Only a few counts were recorded for this clonotype. J is TRBJ1-2 and V is TRBV3-1, with D possibly matching TRBD1 (5 bases). From germline, CDR1 is LGHDT and CDR2 YNNKEL (reference sequence). The germline V and J ends were trimmed by 0 bases and 2 bases, with 16 bases remaining between them. The CDR3 consists of 17 residues. The DNA of the CDR3 is TGTGCCAGCAGCCAAGATCGTGGGACTTCCAGCAACTATGGCTACACCTTC. Protein: CASSQDRGTSSNYGYTF.

This clonotype was observed many times. V gene TRBV20-1 combines with J gene TRBJ1-4; D is perhaps TRBD1 (6 bases). The CDR3 has 13 residues. V shed 3 bases and J shed 5 bases, with 10 bases lying between them. CDR1 DFQATT and CDR2 SNEGSKA come from the germline V gene (reference sequence). DNA of the CDR3: TGCAGTGCTAGGGACAGTCCAAATGAAAAACTGTTTTTT. Amino acid sequence: CSARDSPNEKLFF.

Only a few counts were recorded for this clonotype. CDR3 sequence: CASSLSGEQQPQHF. DNA of the CDR3: TGCGCCAGCAGCTTGTCCGGGGAACAGCAGCCCCAGCATTTT. V is TRBV5-1 and J is TRBJ1-5, with unresolved D. This CDR3 is 14 amino acids long. Germline CDR1 and CDR2: SGHRS and YFSETQ. V was pared by 1 base and J by 7 bases, with 12 bases between.

This clonotype was seen ten or more times. The V call is TRBV28, the J call TRBJ2-3, with TRBD1 as a possible D gene (6 bases). Germline CDR1 is MDHEN and CDR2 is SYDVKM. V dropped 2 bases and J dropped 5 bases, with 14 bases sitting between them. The CDR3 is made up of 15 amino acids. The CDR3: CASSLGFRGRDTQYF. The CDR3 DNA is TGTGCCAGCAGTTTAGGTTTCAGGGGACGAGATACGCAGTATTTT.

This clonotype was detected ten times or more. CDR3: CASSSPTGLGNQPQHF. The CDR3 DNA reads as TGTGCCAGCAGCTCGCCGACAGGGTTAGGCAATCAGCCCCAGCATTTT. The chain links TRBV12-3 or TRBV12-4 to TRBJ1-5; 7 positions match TRBD1. The CDR3 runs 16 residues. Trimming took 6 bases from V and 2 from J; bases not matched to a gene: 10.

At least ten counts were recorded for this clonotype. The chain links TRBV29-1 to TRBJ2-1, with 8 bases matching TRBD1. This CDR3 spans 13 amino acids. V lost 2 bases and J lost 6; bases outside the gene matches: 3. The germline gives CDR1 SQVTM, CDR2 ANQGSEA. This CDR3 reads CSVEMDRVNEQFF. The CDR3 DNA follows: TGCAGCGTTGAAATGGACAGGGTCAATGAGCAGTTCTTC.

In this sample, this clonotype turned up many times. The chain employs TRBV2 and TRBJ2-5; no clear D. The V and J ends lost 5 bases and 5 bases respectively, with 9 bases between them. The germline CDR1 and CDR2 sequences are SNHLY and FYNNEI. There are 12 residues in the CDR3. The DNA of the CDR3 is TGTGCCAGCAGTCTCTATAGGGAGACCCAGTACTTC. Protein: CASSLYRETQYF. The whole variable domain, remainder taken from reference TRBV2 and TRBJ2-5, is EPEVTQTPSHQVTQMGQEVILRCVPISNHLYFYWYRQILGQKVEFLVSFYNNEISEKSEIFDDQFSVERPDGSNFTLKIRSTKLEDSAMYFCASSLYRETQYFGPGTRLLVL.

This clonotype has only a few counts. The genes are TRBV6-5 and TRBJ1-1; D not certain. The germline V gene has CDR1 MNHEY and CDR2 SVGAGI. V was shortened by 8 bases and J by 1 base, with 17 bases between the two germline ends. This CDR3 comprises 15 residues. The CDR3 bases are TGTGCCAGCGTCAAATCAGGACGGGCGAACACTGAAGCTTTCTTT. It yields the protein CASVKSGRANTEAFF.

Many counts were recorded for this clonotype. The chain employs TRBV15 and TRBJ2-5; 7 bases map to TRBD1. The CDR3 contains 15 residues. Germline V gene sequence: CDR1 LNHNV, CDR2 YYDKDF (reference sequence). The ends lost 0 bases at V and 2 bases at J; junction bases unmatched: 3. CDR3 DNA: TGTGCCACCAGCAGAGATACGGGACAGCAAGAGACCCAGTACTTC. Translating gives CATSRDTGQQETQYF.

The chain employs TRBV20-1 and TRBJ2-3, with D unresolved. This CDR3 comprises 13 residues. The ends were cut back, 6 bases at V and 0 bases at J, with 10 bases in the middle. Germline CDR1 and CDR2: DFQATT and SNEGSKA (reference sequence). The CDR3 reads CSAPEDSTDTQYF. The CDR3 DNA reads as TGCAGTGCGCCTGAAGATAGCACAGATACGCAGTATTTT.

The table lists this clonotype with many counts. The rearrangement joins TRBV3-1 to TRBJ2-1; D is possibly TRBD2 (6 bases). The CDR3 is 16 residues long. V was clipped by 3 bases and J by 6 bases, with 18 bases between them. The V gene's germline CDR1 is LGHDT and CDR2 YNNKEL (reference sequence). As DNA, the CDR3 is TGTGCCAGCAGCCAGCGACTAGGGCGCGATAGCAATGAGCAGTTCTTC. It yields the protein CASSQRLGRDSNEQFF.

This clonotype was recorded at least ten times. The rearrangement joins TRBV30 to TRBJ1-2, with D uncertain. Trimming cost V 5 bases and J 2 bases, with 15 bases left between them. This CDR3 spans 14 amino acids. The V gene's germline CDR1 is GTSNPN and CDR2 SVGIG (reference sequence). Here the CDR3 reads CAWALGDGNYGYTF. The CDR3 nucleotides read TGTGCCTGGGCCCTGGGTGACGGGAACTATGGCTACACCTTC.

This clonotype was detected ten times or more. The V and J genes are TRBV5-1 and TRBJ1-1; D is ambiguous. Germline V lookup: CDR1 SGHRS, CDR2 YFSETQ. This CDR3 spans 14 amino acids. Trimming took 0 bases from V and 1 from J, leaving 7 bases between them. CDR3 loop: CASSLVAENTEAFF. CDR3 bases: TGCGCCAGCAGCTTGGTGGCGGAGAACACTGAAGCTTTCTTT.

At least ten counts were recorded for this clonotype. This chain links TRBV3-1 with TRBJ1-5; D remains unclear. Germline CDR1 reads LGHDT; CDR2 reads YNNKEL (reference sequence). The CDR3 sequence is 16 residues long. Trimming pared 4 bases from V and 3 bases from J, leaving 16 bases between. CDR3 sequence reads: CASSRAGHGLNQPQHF. For the CDR3, the DNA is TGTGCCAGCAGCCGGGCGGGCCATGGCCTCAATCAGCCCCAGCATTTT.

This clonotype was counted many times. The chain links TRBV7-9 to TRBJ1-6; perhaps TRBD1 as D (6 bases). The CDR3 extends over 14 amino acids. Germline CDR1 SEHNR, CDR2 FQNEAQ (reference sequence). With 1 base removed from V and 8 bases from J, the gap between germline ends came to 9 bases. The CDR3 DNA follows: TGTGCCAGCAGCTTAGGCAGGGGCCATTCACCCCTCCACTTT. Translated: CASSLGRGHSPLHF.